Following are 9 T cell receptor beta chains from one sample sequenced in a study of blood T cell repertoires in COVID-19. The method was immunoSEQ multiplex PCR; TCRdb's version includes in-frame clones alone and lacks a portion of them. The profile shows 200,000 to 250,000 clones, over 75% of them singletons. Sequenced material: peripheral blood. These TCRs come from a woman aged 35 to 49 who had recovered from COVID-19.

The chain employs TRBV28 and TRBJ2-3; D unresolved. This CDR3 contains 13 residues. V lost 4 bases to trimming and J lost 3 bases, with 8 bases between them. From germline, CDR1 is MDHEN and CDR2 SYDVKM. This CDR3 reads CASSSDITDTQYF. In nucleotides, the CDR3 is TGTGCCAGCAGTTCCGACATTACAGATACGCAGTATTTT.

This rearrangement joins TRBV19 to TRBJ1-1; the D is unclear. The CDR3 extends over 13 amino acids. The germline V and J ends were trimmed by 7 bases and 1 base, with 10 bases remaining between them. Germline loops: CDR1 LNHDA, CDR2 SQIVND (reference sequence). CDR3 DNA: TGTGCCAGTACCCTGACACGGAACACTGAAGCTTTCTTT. This translates into CASTLTRNTEAFF.

This clone was seen just once. The chain has TRBV30 and TRBJ1-6; 10 bases align to TRBD1. Germline V gene sequence: CDR1 GTSNPN, CDR2 SVGIG (reference sequence). The CDR3 has 17 residues. V was pared by 1 base and J by 1 base, with 4 bases of the junction left unmatched. The CDR3 protein is CAWSGGTGVSYNSPLHF. In DNA form, the CDR3 reads TGTGCCTGGAGTGGGGGGACAGGGGTGTCCTATAATTCACCCCTCCACTTT.

V and J are TRBV4-2 and TRBJ2-7; perhaps TRBD2 as D (6 bases). Germline V CDR1 and CDR2: LGHNA, YNFKEQ. With 4 bases removed from V and 3 bases from J, the gap between germline ends came to 19 bases. This CDR3 is built from 16 residues. CDR3 in DNA: TGTGCCAGCAGCCTACTTCTAGCGACTCCACTCTACGAGCAGTACTTC. This gives the protein CASSLLLATPLYEQYF.

The chain uses TRBV6-5 and TRBJ1-1, with 7 bases fitting TRBD1. This CDR3 spans 15 amino acids. Germline trimming cut 6 bases from V and 4 bases from J; bases unmatched to any gene: 11. CDR1 and CDR2 (germline): MNHEY, SVGAGI. The CDR3 nucleotides are TGTGCCAGCAGCAACACACAGGGGAGAGGCACTGAAGCTTTCTTT. Protein product: CASSNTQGRGTEAFF.

The CDR3 sequence is CASSYGTGTSYEQYF. DNA for the CDR3: TGTGCCAGCAGCTACGGGACAGGGACGTCGTACGAGCAGTACTTC. The rearrangement uses TRBV11-3 and TRBJ2-7; 9 bases agree with TRBD1. Germline assignment: CDR1 SGHNT and CDR2 YENEEA. The J segment lost 4 bases and the V segment lost 4 bases, leaving 8 bases of the junction unmatched. The length of the CDR3 is 15 residues.

The chain has TRBV5-6 and TRBJ1-5, with 8 bases identical to TRBD1. Unmatched junction bases numbered 4, after V lost 4 bases and J lost 1 base. This CDR3 contains 15 residues. The V gene's germline CDR1 is SGHDT and CDR2 YYEEEE. The CDR3 region is CASSVGTGSNQPQHF. CDR3 coding DNA: TGTGCCAGCAGCGTAGGGACAGGCAGCAATCAGCCCCAGCATTTT.

The chain uses TRBV2 and TRBJ1-2; D is ambiguous. V lost 6 bases and J lost 4, with 9 bases in between. The CDR3 is made up of 12 amino acids. In germline, CDR1 is SNHLY, CDR2 FYNNEI. DNA for the CDR3: TGTGCCAGCAGCTTAGCTATCTATGGCTACACCTTC. Protein sequence: CASSLAIYGYTF.

The chain has TRBV18 and TRBJ1-4; 10 positions match TRBD1. The germline CDR1 and CDR2 sequences are KGHSH and LQKENI. The CDR3 is made up of 15 amino acids. J lost 8 bases, V lost 3 bases, and 6 bases had no gene match. CDR3 in amino acids: CASSPWTGGKEKLFF. DNA for the CDR3: TGTGCCAGCTCACCGTGGACAGGGGGAAAAGAAAAACTGTTTTTT.